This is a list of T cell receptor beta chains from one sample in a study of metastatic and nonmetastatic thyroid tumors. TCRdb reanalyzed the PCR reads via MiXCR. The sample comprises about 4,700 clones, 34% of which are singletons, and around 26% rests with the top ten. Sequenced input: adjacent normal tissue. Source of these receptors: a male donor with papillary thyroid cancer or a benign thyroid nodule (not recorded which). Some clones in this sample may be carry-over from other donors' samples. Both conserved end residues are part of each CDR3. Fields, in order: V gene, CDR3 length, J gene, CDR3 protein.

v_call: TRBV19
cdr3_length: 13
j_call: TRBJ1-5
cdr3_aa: CASSMIFNQPQHF

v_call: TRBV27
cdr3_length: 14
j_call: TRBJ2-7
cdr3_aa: CASSPLAVAYDQYF

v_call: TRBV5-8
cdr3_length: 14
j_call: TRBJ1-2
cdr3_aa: CASSLETHEWSHIF

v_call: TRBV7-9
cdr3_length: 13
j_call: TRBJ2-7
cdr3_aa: CASSGNSVYEQYF

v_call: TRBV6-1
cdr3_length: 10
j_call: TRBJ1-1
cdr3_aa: CASSEGEAFF

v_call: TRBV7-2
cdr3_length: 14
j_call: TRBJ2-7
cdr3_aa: CASSLGTVAYEQYF

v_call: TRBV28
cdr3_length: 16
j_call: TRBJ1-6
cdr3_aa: CASSSVAFGDNSPLHF

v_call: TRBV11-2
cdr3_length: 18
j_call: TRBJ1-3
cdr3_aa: CASSLVGGARHSGNTIYF

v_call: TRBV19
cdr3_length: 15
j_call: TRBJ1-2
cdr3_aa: CASSIGGGFFGGYTF

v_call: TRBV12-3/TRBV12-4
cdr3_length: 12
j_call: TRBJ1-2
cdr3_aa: CASSSSADGYTF

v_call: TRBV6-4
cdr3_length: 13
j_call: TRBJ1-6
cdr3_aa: CASSRDTNSPLHF

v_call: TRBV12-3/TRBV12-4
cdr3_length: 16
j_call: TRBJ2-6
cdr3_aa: CASSLAGLKQANVLTF

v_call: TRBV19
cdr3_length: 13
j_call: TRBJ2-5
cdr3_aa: CASITGTSGTRYF

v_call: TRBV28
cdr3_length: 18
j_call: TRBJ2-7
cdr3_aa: CASSSAVARQGEVGELYF

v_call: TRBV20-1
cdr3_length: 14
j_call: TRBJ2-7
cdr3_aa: CSARDRASAYEQYF

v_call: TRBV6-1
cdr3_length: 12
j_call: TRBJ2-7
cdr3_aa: CASGAFSYEQYF

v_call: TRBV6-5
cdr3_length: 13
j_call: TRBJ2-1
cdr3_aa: CASSSLAGGSMFF

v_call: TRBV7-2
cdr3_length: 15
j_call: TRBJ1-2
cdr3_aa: CASSYATGGGYGYTF

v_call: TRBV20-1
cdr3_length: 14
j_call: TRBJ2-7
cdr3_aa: CSANPSVSSYEQYF

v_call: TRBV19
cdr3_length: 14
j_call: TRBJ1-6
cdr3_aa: CASSISSYNSPLHF

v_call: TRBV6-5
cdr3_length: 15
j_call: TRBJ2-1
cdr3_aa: CASSHRTIASNEQFF

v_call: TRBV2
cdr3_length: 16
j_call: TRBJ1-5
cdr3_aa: CASSEVGRAKGQPQHF

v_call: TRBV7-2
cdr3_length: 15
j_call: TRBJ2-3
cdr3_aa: CASSQSGRISDTRYF

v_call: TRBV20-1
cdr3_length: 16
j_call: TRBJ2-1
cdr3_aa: CSARDQVQVGYNEQFF

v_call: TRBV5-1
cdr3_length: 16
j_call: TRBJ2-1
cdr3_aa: CASSLTGAGGYNEQFF

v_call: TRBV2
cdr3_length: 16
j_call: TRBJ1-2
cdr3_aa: CASSEAEQKPNYGYTF

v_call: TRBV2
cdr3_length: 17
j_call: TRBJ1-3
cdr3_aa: CASSEAHRVSVGNTIYF

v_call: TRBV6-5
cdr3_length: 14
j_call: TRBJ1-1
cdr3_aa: CASSYGGTRTEAFF

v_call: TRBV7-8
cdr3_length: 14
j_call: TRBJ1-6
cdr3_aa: CASSLVGQNSPLHF

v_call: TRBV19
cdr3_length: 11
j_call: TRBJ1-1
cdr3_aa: CAISIGTEAIF

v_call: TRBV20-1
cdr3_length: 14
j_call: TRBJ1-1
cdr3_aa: CSARTGGLNTEAFF

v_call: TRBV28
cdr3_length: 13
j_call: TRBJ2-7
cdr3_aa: CASGISADYEQYF

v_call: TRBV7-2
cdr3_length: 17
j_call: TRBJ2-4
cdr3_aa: CASSLASGVLAKNIQYF

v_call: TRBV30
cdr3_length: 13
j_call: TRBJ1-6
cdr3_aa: CAWSVRSNSPLHF

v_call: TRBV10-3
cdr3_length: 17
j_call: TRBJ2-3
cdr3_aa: CAISEGGGRTSGDTQYF

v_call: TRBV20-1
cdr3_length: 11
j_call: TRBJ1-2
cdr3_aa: CSATRQGGYTF

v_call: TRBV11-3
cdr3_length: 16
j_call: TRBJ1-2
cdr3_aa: CASSSKDRAPNYGYTF

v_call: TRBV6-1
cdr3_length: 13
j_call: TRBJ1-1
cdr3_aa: CASSATGDTEAFF

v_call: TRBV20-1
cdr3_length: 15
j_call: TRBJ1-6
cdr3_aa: CSASYPRSGNSPLHF

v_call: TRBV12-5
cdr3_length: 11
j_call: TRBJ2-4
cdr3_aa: CASGFSNIQYF

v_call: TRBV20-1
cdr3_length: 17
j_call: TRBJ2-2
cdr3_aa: CSARELGAGRNTGELFF

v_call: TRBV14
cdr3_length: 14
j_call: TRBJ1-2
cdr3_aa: CASRPSGRDYGYTF

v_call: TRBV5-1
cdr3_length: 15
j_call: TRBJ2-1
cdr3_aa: CASSRTTSGYNEQFF

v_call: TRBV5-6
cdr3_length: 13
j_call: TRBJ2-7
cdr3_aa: CASSLYNSYEQYF

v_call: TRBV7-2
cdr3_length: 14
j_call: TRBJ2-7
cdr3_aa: CASSSRTGKYEQYF

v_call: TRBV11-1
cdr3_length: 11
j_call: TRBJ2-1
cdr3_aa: CASSHPGEQFF

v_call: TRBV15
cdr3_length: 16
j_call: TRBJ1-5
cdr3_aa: CATSVAGPHSNQPQHF

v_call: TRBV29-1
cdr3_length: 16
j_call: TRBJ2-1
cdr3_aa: CSVEDQERRSYNEQFF

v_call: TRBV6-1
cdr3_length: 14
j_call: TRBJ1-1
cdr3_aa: CASSEVMLNTEAFF

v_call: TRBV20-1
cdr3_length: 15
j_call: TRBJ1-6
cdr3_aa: CSATLGHSYDSPLHF

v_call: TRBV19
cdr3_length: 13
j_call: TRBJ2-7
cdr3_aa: CASSPALSYEQYF

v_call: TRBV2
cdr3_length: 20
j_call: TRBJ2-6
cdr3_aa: CASSEAPWDTALYGANVLTF

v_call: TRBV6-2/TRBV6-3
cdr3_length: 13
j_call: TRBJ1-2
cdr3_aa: CASSYSTGVGYTF

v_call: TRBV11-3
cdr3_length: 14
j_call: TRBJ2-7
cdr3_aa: CASSPGTRSYEQYF